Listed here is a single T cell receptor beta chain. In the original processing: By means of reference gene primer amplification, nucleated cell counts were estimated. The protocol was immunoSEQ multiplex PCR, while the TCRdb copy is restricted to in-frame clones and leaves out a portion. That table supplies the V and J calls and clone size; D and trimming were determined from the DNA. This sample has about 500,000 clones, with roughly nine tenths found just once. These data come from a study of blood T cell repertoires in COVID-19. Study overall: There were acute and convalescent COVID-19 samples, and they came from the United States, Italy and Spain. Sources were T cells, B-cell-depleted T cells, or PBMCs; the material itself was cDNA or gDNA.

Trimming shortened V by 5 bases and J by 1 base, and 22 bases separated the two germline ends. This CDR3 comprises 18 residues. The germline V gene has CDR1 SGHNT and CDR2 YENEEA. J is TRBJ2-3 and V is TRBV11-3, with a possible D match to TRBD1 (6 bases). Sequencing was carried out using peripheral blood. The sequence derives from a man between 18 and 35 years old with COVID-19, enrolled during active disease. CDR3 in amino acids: CASSPNRADWDRTDTQYF. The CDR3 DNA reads TGTGCCAGCAGCCCTAACAGGGCCGATTGGGACCGCACAGATACGCAGTATTTT.